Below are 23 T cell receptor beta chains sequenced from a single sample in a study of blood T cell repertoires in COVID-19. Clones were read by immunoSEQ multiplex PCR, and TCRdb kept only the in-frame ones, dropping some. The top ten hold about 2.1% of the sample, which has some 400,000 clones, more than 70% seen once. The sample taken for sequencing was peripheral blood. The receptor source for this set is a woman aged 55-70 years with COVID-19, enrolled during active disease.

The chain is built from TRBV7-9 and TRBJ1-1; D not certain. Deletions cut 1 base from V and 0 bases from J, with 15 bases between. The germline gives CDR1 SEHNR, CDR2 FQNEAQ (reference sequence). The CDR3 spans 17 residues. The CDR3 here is CASSLVPQIGLNTEAFF. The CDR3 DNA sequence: TGTGCCAGCAGCTTAGTCCCACAGATTGGGCTGAACACTGAAGCTTTCTTT.

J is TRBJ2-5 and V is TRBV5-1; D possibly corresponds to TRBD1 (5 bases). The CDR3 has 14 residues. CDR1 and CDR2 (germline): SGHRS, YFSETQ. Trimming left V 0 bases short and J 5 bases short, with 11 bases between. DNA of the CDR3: TGCGCCAGCAGCTTGGCCGGCAGGGTGGAGACCCAGTACTTC. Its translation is CASSLAGRVETQYF. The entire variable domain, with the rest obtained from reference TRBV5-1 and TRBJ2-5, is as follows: KAGVTQTPRYLIKTRGQQVTLSCSPISGHRSVSWYQQTPGQGLQFLFEYFSETQRNKGNFPGRFSGRQFSNSRSEMNVSTLELGDSALYLCASSLAGRVETQYFGPGTRLLVL.

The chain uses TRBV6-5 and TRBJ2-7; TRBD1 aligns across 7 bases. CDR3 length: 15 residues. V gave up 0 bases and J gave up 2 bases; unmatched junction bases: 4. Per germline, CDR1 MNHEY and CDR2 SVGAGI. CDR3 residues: CASSYSRTGTYEQYF. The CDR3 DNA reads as TGTGCCAGCAGTTACTCGAGGACAGGAACCTACGAGCAGTACTTC.

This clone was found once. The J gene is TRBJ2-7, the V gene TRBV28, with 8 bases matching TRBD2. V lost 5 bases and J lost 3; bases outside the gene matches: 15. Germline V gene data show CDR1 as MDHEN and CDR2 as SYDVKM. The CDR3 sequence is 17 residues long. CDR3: CASSPRLGAGGFYEQYF. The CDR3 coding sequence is TGTGCCAGCAGTCCCAGGTTAGGGGCGGGGGGCTTCTACGAGCAGTACTTC. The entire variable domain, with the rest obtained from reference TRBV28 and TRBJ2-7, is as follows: DVKVTQSSRYLVKRTGEKVFLECVQDMDHENMFWYRQDPGLGLRLIYFSYDVKMKEKGDIPEGYSVSREKKERFSLILESASTNQTSMYLCASSPRLGAGGFYEQYFGPGTRLTVT.

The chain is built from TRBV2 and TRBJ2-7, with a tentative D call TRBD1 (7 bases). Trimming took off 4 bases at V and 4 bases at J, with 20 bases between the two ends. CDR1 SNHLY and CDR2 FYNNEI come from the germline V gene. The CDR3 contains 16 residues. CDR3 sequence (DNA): TGTGCCAGCAGTGGGGTAAAGGCAGGGGGGTCTTACGAGCAGTACTTC. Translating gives CASSGVKAGGSYEQYF.

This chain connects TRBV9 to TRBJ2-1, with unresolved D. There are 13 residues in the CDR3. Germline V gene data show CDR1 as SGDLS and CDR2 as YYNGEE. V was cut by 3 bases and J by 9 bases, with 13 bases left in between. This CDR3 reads CASSGFPYGEQFF. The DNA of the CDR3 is TGTGCCAGCAGCGGATTTCCATACGGTGAGCAGTTCTTC.

CDR3 residues: CASSEGQGRDSPLHF. Here the CDR3 DNA reads TGTGCCAGCAGTGAAGGACAGGGACGGGATTCACCCCTCCACTTT. J is TRBJ1-6 and V is TRBV6-4, with 8 bases aligning to TRBD1. With V trimmed by 3 bases and J by 8 bases, 6 bases remained unmatched. CDR1 is MRHNA and CDR2 is SNTAGT in the germline V gene. The CDR3 length is 15 residues.

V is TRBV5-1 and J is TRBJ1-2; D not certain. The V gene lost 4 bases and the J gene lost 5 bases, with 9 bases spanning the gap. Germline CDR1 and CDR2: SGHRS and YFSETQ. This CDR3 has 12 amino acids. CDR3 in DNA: TGCGCCAGCAGCGCCACAGAGTATGGCTACACCTTC. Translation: CASSATEYGYTF. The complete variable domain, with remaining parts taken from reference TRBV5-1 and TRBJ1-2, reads KAGVTQTPRYLIKTRGQQVTLSCSPISGHRSVSWYQQTPGQGLQFLFEYFSETQRNKGNFPGRFSGRQFSNSRSEMNVSTLELGDSALYLCASSATEYGYTFGSGTRLTVV.

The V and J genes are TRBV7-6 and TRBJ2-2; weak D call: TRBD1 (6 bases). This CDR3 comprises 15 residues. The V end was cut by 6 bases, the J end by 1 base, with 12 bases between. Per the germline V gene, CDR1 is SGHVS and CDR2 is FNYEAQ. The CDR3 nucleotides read TGTGCCAGCAGTCTAGTCAGGGGGAACACCGGGGAGCTGTTTTTT. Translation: CASSLVRGNTGELFF.

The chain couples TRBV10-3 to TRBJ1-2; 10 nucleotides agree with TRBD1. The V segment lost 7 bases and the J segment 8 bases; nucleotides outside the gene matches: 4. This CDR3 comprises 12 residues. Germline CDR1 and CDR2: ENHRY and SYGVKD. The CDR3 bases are TGTGCCATCAATGGACAGGGGGACGGCTACACCTTC. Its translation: CAINGQGDGYTF.

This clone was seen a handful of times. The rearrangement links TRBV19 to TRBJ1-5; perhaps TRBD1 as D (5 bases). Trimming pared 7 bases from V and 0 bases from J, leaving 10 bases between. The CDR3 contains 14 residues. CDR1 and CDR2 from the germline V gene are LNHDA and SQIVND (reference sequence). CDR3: CASKQGDSNQPQHF. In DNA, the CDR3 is TGTGCCAGTAAGCAGGGCGATAGCAATCAGCCCCAGCATTTT.

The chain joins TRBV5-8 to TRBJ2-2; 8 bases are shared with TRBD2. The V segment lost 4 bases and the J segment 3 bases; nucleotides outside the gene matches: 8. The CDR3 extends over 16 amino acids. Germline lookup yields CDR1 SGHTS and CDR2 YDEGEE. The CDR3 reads CASSRWRGEDTGELFF. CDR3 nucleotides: TGTGCCAGCAGCCGCTGGCGGGGGGAAGACACCGGGGAGCTGTTTTTT.

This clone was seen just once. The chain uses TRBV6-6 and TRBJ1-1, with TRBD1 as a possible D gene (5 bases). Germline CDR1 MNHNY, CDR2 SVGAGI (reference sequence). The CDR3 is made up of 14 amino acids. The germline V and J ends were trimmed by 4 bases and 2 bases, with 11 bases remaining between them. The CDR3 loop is CASSSQGINTEAFF. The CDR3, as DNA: TGTGCCAGCAGTTCTCAGGGTATCAACACTGAAGCTTTCTTT.

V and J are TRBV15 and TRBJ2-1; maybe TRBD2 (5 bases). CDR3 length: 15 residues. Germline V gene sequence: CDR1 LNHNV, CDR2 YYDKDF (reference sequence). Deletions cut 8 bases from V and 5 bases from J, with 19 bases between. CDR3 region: CATSGRGNSNNEQFF. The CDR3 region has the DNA TGTGCCACCTCCGGTCGGGGTAACAGCAACAATGAGCAGTTCTTC.

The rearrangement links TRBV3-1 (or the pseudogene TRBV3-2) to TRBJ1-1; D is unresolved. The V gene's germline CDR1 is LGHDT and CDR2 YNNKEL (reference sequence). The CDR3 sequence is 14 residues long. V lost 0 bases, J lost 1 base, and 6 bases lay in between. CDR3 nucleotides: TGTGCCAGCAGCCAAGATCAGAAGAACACTGAAGCTTTCTTT. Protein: CASSQDQKNTEAFF.

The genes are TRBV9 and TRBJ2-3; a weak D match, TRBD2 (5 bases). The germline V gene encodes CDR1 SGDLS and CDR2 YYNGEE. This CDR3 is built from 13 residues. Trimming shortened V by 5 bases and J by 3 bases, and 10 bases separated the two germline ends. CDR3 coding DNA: TGTGCCAGCAGGGCTCGGGATACAGATACGCAGTATTTT. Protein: CASRARDTDTQYF.

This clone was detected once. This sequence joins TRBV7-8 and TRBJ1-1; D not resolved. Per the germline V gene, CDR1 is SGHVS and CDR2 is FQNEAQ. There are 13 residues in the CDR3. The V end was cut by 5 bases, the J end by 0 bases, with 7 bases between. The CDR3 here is CASSAGMNTEAFF. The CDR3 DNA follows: TGTGCCAGCAGCGCCGGGATGAACACTGAAGCTTTCTTT.

The CDR3 spells CASSSINQPQHF. For the CDR3, the DNA is TGTGCCAGCAGTTCCATCAATCAGCCCCAGCATTTT. This sequence joins TRBV12-3 or TRBV12-4 and TRBJ1-5; unclear D gene. This CDR3 is built from 12 residues. V was trimmed by 4 bases and J by 3 bases, leaving 4 bases between them.

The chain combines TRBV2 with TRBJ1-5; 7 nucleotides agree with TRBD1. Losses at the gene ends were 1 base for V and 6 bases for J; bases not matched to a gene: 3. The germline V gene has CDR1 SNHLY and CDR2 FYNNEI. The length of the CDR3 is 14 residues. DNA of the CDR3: TGTGCCAGCAGTGAAGGACAGGGAGGTCAGCCCCAGCATTTT. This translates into CASSEGQGGQPQHF.

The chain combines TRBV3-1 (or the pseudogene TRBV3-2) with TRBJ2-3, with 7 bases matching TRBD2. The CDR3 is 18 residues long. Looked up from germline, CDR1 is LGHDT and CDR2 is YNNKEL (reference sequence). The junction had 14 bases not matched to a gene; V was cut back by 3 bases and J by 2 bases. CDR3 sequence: CASSQLILTSWDTDTQYF. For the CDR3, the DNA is TGTGCCAGCAGCCAGCTTATTCTGACTAGCTGGGACACAGATACGCAGTATTTT.

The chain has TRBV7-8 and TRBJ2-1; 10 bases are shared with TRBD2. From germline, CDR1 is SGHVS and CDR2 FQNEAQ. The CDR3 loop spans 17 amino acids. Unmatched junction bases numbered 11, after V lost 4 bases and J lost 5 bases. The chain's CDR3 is CASSSRVPSGGNNEQFF. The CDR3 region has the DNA TGTGCCAGCAGCTCCCGGGTCCCTAGCGGGGGTAACAATGAGCAGTTCTTC.

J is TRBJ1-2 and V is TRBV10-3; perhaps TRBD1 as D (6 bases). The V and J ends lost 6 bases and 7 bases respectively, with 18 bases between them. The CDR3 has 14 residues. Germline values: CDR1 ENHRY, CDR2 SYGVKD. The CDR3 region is CAISPQGRGSGYTF. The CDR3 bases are TGTGCCATCAGCCCACAGGGCCGAGGGTCTGGCTACACCTTC.

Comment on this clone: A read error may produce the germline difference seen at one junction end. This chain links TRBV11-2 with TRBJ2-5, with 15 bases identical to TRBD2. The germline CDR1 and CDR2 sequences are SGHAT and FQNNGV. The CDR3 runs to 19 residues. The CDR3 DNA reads TGTGCCAGCACCAACTCCGGGACTAGCGGGGGGAGGGCCAGAGAGACTCAGTACTTC. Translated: CASTNSGTSGGRARETQYF. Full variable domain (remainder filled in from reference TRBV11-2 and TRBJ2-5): EAGVAQSPRYKIIEKRQSVAFWCNPISGHATLYWYQQILGQGPKLLIQFQNNGVVDDSQLPKDRFSAERLKGVDSTLKIQPAKLEDSAVYLCASTNSGTSGGRARETQYFGPGTRLLVL.